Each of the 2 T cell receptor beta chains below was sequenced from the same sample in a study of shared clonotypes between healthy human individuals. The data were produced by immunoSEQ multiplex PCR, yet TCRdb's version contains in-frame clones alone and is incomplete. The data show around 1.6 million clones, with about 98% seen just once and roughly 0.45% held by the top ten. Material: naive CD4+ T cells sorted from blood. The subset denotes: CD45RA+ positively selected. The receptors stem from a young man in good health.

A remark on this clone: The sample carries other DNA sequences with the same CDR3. The CDR3 region is CASSVGGRETQYF. CDR3 DNA sequence: TGTGCCAGCAGCGTAGGGGGGAGGGAGACCCAGTACTTC. The chain links TRBV9 to TRBJ2-5, with TRBD2 as a possible D gene (6 bases). This CDR3 comprises 13 residues. Trimming cost V 0 bases and J 5 bases, with 8 bases left between them. Per the germline V gene, CDR1 is SGDLS and CDR2 is YYNGEE.

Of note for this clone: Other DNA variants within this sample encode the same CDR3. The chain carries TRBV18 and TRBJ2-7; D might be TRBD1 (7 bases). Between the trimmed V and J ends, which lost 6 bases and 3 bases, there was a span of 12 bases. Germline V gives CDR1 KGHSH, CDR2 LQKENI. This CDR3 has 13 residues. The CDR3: CASSRDSSYEQYF. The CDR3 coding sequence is TGTGCCAGCTCGCGGGACAGTAGCTACGAGCAGTACTTC.